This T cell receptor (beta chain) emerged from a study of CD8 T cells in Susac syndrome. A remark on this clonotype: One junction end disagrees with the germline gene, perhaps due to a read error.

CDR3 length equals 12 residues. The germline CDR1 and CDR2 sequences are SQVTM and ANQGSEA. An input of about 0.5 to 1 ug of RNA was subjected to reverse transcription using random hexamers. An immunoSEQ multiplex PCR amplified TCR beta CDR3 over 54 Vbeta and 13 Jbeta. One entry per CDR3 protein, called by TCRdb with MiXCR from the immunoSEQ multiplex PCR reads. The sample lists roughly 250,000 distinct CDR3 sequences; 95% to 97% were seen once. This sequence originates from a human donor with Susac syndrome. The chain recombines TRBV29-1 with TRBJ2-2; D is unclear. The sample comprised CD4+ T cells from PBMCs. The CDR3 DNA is TGCGGCGTTGAGGCAGGTCATCGGGAGCTGTTTTTT. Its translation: CGVEAGHRELFF.